This entry lists 14 T cell receptor beta chains sequenced from one sample in a study of cytomegalovirus exposure and HLA in healthy donors. The PCR was carried out with 60 Vbeta primers and 13 Jbeta primers. Assay used: immunoSEQ multiplex PCR; TCRdb lists only in-frame clones, some missing. This table has roughly 150,000 clones, more than 65% appearing once. The material sequenced was PBMCs. These receptors all come from a man aged 30 to 45 in good health and CMV-seropositive.

This chain uses TRBV28 with TRBJ2-3; a possible D gene is TRBD1 (6 bases). Deletions cut 6 bases from V and 3 bases from J, with 22 bases between. The CDR3 runs 17 residues. Germline CDR1 is MDHEN and CDR2 is SYDVKM. In nucleotides, the CDR3 is TGTGCCAGCAGCCCTAGGGTGATAGGGGGTCGGACAGATACGCAGTATTTT. Protein: CASSPRVIGGRTDTQYF.

The J gene is TRBJ1-5, the V gene TRBV30; possibly TRBD1 for D (5 bases). This CDR3 spans 15 amino acids. Trimming left V 6 bases short and J 1 base short, with 16 bases between. CDR1 and CDR2 (germline): GTSNPN, SVGIG (reference sequence). The CDR3 loop reads CACNSVPGSNQPQHF. CDR3 nucleotide sequence: TGTGCCTGTAACAGTGTACCAGGGAGCAATCAGCCCCAGCATTTT.

The chain carries TRBV28 and TRBJ2-1; D gene ambiguous. The CDR3 totals 11 residues. V was pared by 4 bases and J by 7 bases, with 5 bases between. The V gene's germline CDR1 is MDHEN and CDR2 SYDVKM. CDR3 sequence (DNA): TGTGCCAGCAGTTCCCCAAATGAGCAGTTCTTC. It codes for CASSSPNEQFF.

The rearrangement links TRBV6-6 to TRBJ1-2; TRBD1 aligns across 7 bases. The CDR3 sequence is 14 residues long. With V trimmed by 5 bases and J by 1 base, 4 bases remained unmatched. The germline gives CDR1 MNHNY, CDR2 SVGAGI (reference sequence). CDR3 amino acids: CASSKTGINYGYTF. The CDR3 DNA sequence: TGTGCCAGCAGTAAGACAGGGATTAACTATGGCTACACCTTC.

V usage is TRBV6-5 and J usage is TRBJ2-7; 7 positions match TRBD1. CDR3 length: 14 residues. Per the germline V gene, CDR1 is MNHEY and CDR2 is SVGAGI. Trimming took 2 bases from V and 4 from J; bases not matched to a gene: 5. The CDR3 sequence: CASSYGGRGYEQYF. The CDR3 DNA reads TGTGCCAGCAGTTACGGCGGCAGGGGGTACGAGCAGTACTTC.

The CDR3 region is CASTLRPGQGVFMMEETQYF. The CDR3 DNA reads TGTGCCAGCACCCTAAGACCGGGACAGGGGGTTTTCATGATGGAAGAGACCCAGTACTTC. The chain links TRBV28 to TRBJ2-5; TRBD1 matches at 11 bases. V lost 7 bases, J lost 3 bases, and 22 bases stayed unmatched. This CDR3 region has 20 residues. CDR1 is MDHEN and CDR2 is SYDVKM in the germline V gene.

The J gene is TRBJ2-5, the V gene TRBV19; D is possibly TRBD2 (6 bases). This CDR3 comprises 15 residues. The V gene's germline CDR1 is LNHDA and CDR2 SQIVND (reference sequence). V was trimmed by 5 bases and J by 3 bases, leaving 16 bases between them. CDR3: CASSSMGLGKETQYF. CDR3 bases: TGTGCCAGTAGTTCCATGGGACTTGGAAAAGAGACCCAGTACTTC. Full variable domain (missing parts from reference TRBV19 and TRBJ2-5): DGGITQSPKYLFRKEGQNVTLSCEQNLNHDAMYWYRQDPGQGLRLIYYSQIVNDFQKGDIAEGYSVSREKKESFPLTVTSAQKNPTAFYLCASSSMGLGKETQYFGPGTRLLVL.

This rearrangement joins TRBV5-1 to TRBJ2-1; D call uncertain. The V and J ends lost 0 bases and 6 bases respectively, with 19 bases between them. In germline, CDR1 is SGHRS, CDR2 YFSETQ. This CDR3 spans 17 amino acids. This CDR3 is CASSLAPGLYTGNEQFF. As DNA, the CDR3 is TGCGCCAGCAGCTTGGCCCCCGGGTTATATACCGGCAATGAGCAGTTCTTC.

The chain carries TRBV10-2 and TRBJ1-4; the match to TRBD1 covers 10 bases. V shed 6 bases and J 7 bases; nucleotides not matched to a gene: 5. The germline V gene has CDR1 WSHSY and CDR2 SAAADI. This CDR3 comprises 14 residues. The CDR3 coding sequence is TGCGCCAGCAGCGGGACAGGGGCTACTGAAAAACTGTTTTTT. It encodes CASSGTGATEKLFF.

The chain couples TRBV9 to TRBJ2-3; 7 bases fit TRBD2. The V segment lost 4 bases and the J segment 2 bases; nucleotides outside the gene matches: 7. The CDR3 is 15 residues long. Germline V gene lookup returns CDR1 SGDLS and CDR2 YYNGEE. The CDR3 DNA sequence: TGTGCCAGCAGCCTCGTGGGGGGGGACACAGATACGCAGTATTTT. This translates into CASSLVGGDTDTQYF. Together with reference TRBV9 and TRBJ2-3, the CDR3 gives the full variable domain: DSGVTQTPKHLITATGQRVTLRCSPRSGDLSVYWYQQSLDQGLQFLIQYYNGEERAKGNILERFSAQQFPDLHSELNLSSLELGDSALYFCASSLVGGDTDTQYFGPGTRLTVL.

The rearrangement links TRBV30 to TRBJ1-4; D is uncertain. With 3 bases removed from V and 8 bases from J, the gap between germline ends came to 10 bases. The CDR3 sequence is 12 residues long. Germline CDR1 reads GTSNPN; CDR2 reads SVGIG (reference sequence). CDR3 DNA sequence: TGTGCCTGGAGCGAGTGGAGAGAAAAACTGTTTTTT. Amino acid sequence: CAWSEWREKLFF.

This clone was counted only a few times. CDR3 nucleotide sequence: TGTGCCAGCGGTCGCCTGGGGGGCACTGAAGCTTTCTTT. It codes for CASGRLGGTEAFF. The V gene is TRBV6-1, the J gene TRBJ1-1; a weak D match, TRBD1 (5 bases). Trimming stripped 8 bases from V and 4 bases from J, with 14 bases between. This CDR3 spans 13 amino acids. Germline V gene sequence: CDR1 MNHNS, CDR2 SASEGT.

Only a few counts were recorded for this clone. The chain combines TRBV5-4 with TRBJ2-7, with TRBD2 matching 7 bases. Germline V gene lookup returns CDR1 SGHNT and CDR2 YYREEE (reference sequence). V gave up 4 bases and J gave up 1 base; unmatched junction bases: 8. CDR3 length equals 15 residues. CDR3 loop: CASSPGWRGSYEQYF. The CDR3 DNA sequence: TGTGCCAGCAGCCCGGGCTGGCGGGGGTCCTACGAGCAGTACTTC.

The chain employs TRBV14 and TRBJ1-4, with TRBD1 as a possible D gene (5 bases). Deletions cut 0 bases from V and 8 bases from J, with 10 bases between. The CDR3 covers 14 residues. The germline CDR1 and CDR2 sequences are SGHDN and FVKESK. The CDR3: CASSQEGTGEKLFF. The DNA for the CDR3 is TGTGCCAGCAGCCAAGAAGGCACAGGAGAAAAACTGTTTTTT.